Included here is one TCR beta chain sequence, with context. The data were produced by immunoSEQ multiplex PCR, yet TCRdb's version contains in-frame clones alone and is incomplete. The table has a few hundred thousand clones, 80% to 90% seen once. Germline V CDR1 and CDR2: LNHDA, SQIVND (reference sequence). The CDR3 is made up of 13 amino acids. The V end was cut by 8 bases, the J end by 4 bases, with 12 bases between. This specimen belongs to a study of blood T cell repertoires in COVID-19. Across the whole study: Whether acute or convalescent, the COVID-19 samples came from the United States, Italy and Spain.

The clonotype originates from a woman aged 55-69 years who had recovered from COVID-19. Sample: PBMCs or T cells enriched from blood (not recorded which). The chain carries TRBV19 and TRBJ2-1, with a possible D match to TRBD2 (5 bases). CDR3 residues: CASRAVWYNEQFF. The CDR3 bases are TGTGCCAGTCGAGCGGTTTGGTACAATGAGCAGTTCTTC. Looking up the rest from reference TRBV19 and TRBJ2-1 gives the full variable domain: DGGITQSPKYLFRKEGQNVTLSCEQNLNHDAMYWYRQDPGQGLRLIYYSQIVNDFQKGDIAEGYSVSREKKESFPLTVTSAQKNPTAFYLCASRAVWYNEQFFGPGTRLTVL.